Listed below are T cell receptor beta chains from one sample, sequenced in a study. TCRdb itself ran the 5' RACE reads through MiXCR, one entry per CDR3 protein. Among 30,000 or so distinct CDR3 sequences listed, 25% to 30% were seen once. Sequences were obtained from tumor-infiltrating Tregs sorted from the breast tumor. Every receptor here comes from a female donor with breast cancer. Each CDR3 is given with its conserved first and last residue. D genes are given only for firm matches. Clone size is stated in some rows and not others, as once, few, many or a class when expanded.

J | V | D | size | CDR3 | DNA
TRBJ2-3 | TRBV11-2 | - | many | CASSPYTDTQYF | TGTGCCAGCAGCCCTTATACAGATACGCAGTATTTT
TRBJ1-1 | TRBV11-2 | - | - | CAWSVPRQARRAFF | TGTGCCTGGAGTGTACCACGACAGGCCAGAAGGGCTTTCTTT
TRBJ2-1 | TRBV12-3/TRBV12-4 | TRBD2 | few | CASSFSSGNEQFF | TGTGCCAGCAGTTTTTCTAGCGGCAATGAGCAGTTCTTC
TRBJ2-5 | TRBV29-1 | - | few | CSVKRGARWEETQYF | TGCAGCGTGAAAAGGGGCGCCCGGTGGGAAGAGACCCAGTACTTC
TRBJ1-3 | TRBV29-1 | - | - | CSIRRGAGNTIYF | TGCAGCATTCGACGTGGCGCTGGAAACACCATATATTTT
TRBJ1-1 | TRBV29-1 | - | few | CSVCGTYTEAFF | TGCAGCGTTTGCGGGACCTACACTGAAGCTTTCTTT
TRBJ2-1 | TRBV20-1 | - | many | CSAVAFGGVNEQFF | TGCAGTGCCGTCGCGTTCGGGGGCGTAAATGAGCAGTTCTTC
TRBJ1-1 | TRBV3-1 | - | many | CASSPLRTHTEAFF | TGTGCCAGCAGCCCCCTTAGAACCCACACTGAAGCTTTCTTT
TRBJ1-2 | TRBV20-1 | - | - | CSASPGSGYGYTF | TGCAGTGCCAGCCCAGGGAGCGGCTATGGCTACACCTTC
TRBJ1-5 | TRBV24-1 | - | many | CATSDLVSGQPQHF | TGTGCCACCAGTGATTTGGTTAGCGGGCAGCCCCAGCATTTT
TRBJ1-5 | TRBV2 | - | many | CASNRAGDQPQHF | TGTGCCAGCAACAGGGCGGGTGATCAGCCCCAGCATTTT
TRBJ1-1 | TRBV9 | - | - | CASSSRAMNTEAFF | TGTGCCAGCAGCTCTAGAGCCATGAACACTGAAGCTTTCTTT
TRBJ2-1 | TRBV7-3 | TRBD2 | medium-sized | CASSPTLGTTVGQFF | TGTGCCAGCAGCCCCACCCTCGGGACTACAGTGGGGCAGTTCTTC
TRBJ2-4 | TRBV5-5 | - | many | CASSLVGGNKNIQYF | TGTGCCAGCAGCTTGGTTGGAGGGAACAAAAACATTCAGTACTTC
TRBJ2-1 | TRBV6-5 | - | - | CASSSSPRPYNEQFF | TGTGCCAGCAGTTCGAGCCCACGACCCTACAATGAGCAGTTCTTC
TRBJ2-3 | TRBV6-1 | TRBD2 | many | CAKRAGGPKDTQYF | TGTGCCAAGAGGGCGGGAGGGCCGAAAGATACGCAGTATTTT
TRBJ2-3 | TRBV5-1 | TRBD2 | - | CASSFSGRAPDTQYF | TGCGCCAGCAGCTTCTCCGGGAGGGCCCCAGATACGCAGTATTTT
TRBJ1-1 | TRBV20-1 | - | many | CSASTGPMNTEAFF | TGCAGTGCTTCTACAGGGCCAATGAACACTGAAGCTTTCTTT
TRBJ2-1 | TRBV9 | - | - | CASSVASWDDEQFF | TGTGCCAGCAGCGTAGCTAGCTGGGACGATGAGCAGTTCTTC
TRBJ1-1 | TRBV5-1 | - | many | CASSLGDLDTEAFF | TGCGCCAGCAGCTTGGGGGATTTGGACACTGAAGCTTTCTTT
TRBJ1-1 | TRBV14 | - | many | CASSPLRTTEAFF | TGTGCCAGCAGCCCCTTGAGGACCACTGAAGCTTTCTTT
TRBJ2-7 | TRBV2 | - | - | CASIRTRGGGYEQYF | TGTGCCAGCATAAGGACCCGGGGAGGGGGGTACGAGCAGTACTTC
TRBJ1-2 | TRBV5-1 | - | few | CASSRTGDLFYGYTF | TGCGCCAGCAGCCGTACCGGGGATTTATTTTATGGCTACACCTTC
TRBJ1-3 | TRBV4-1 | - | few | CASSRGRGYSGNTIYF | TGCGCCAGCAGCCGAGGTCGGGGCTACTCTGGAAACACCATATATTTT
TRBJ2-5 | TRBV29-1 | - | medium-sized | CSGRGFKETQYF | TGCAGCGGAAGGGGTTTTAAAGAGACCCAGTACTTC
TRBJ2-1 | TRBV10-2 | TRBD2 | - | CASSPQREIPDEQFF | TGCGCCAGCAGCCCTCAGCGGGAGATCCCGGATGAGCAGTTCTTC
TRBJ2-1 | TRBV19 | TRBD2 | - | CASNPPLAGEWGEQFF | TGTGCCAGTAACCCCCCCCTAGCGGGAGAGTGGGGTGAGCAGTTCTTC
TRBJ2-1 | TRBV19 | - | - | CASSSSGVYYNEQFF | TGTGCCAGTAGTTCCAGCGGAGTCTACTACAATGAGCAGTTCTTC
TRBJ2-7 | TRBV27 | - | many | CASSLVGTRSYEQYF | TGTGCCAGCAGTTTAGTCGGGACCCGATCCTACGAGCAGTACTTC
TRBJ2-3 | TRBV4-1 | - | many | CASSQDPATDTQYF | TGCGCCAGCAGCCAAGACCCCGCCACAGATACGCAGTATTTT
TRBJ2-5 | TRBV7-8 | TRBD2 | many | CASSGEGGTSALETQYF | TGTGCCAGCAGCGGGGAGGGGGGGACTAGCGCCCTCGAGACCCAGTACTTC
TRBJ2-2 | TRBV7-9 | TRBD1 | many | CASKQGTGELFF | TGTGCCAGCAAACAGGGGACCGGGGAGCTGTTTTTT
TRBJ1-5 | TRBV20-1 | - | medium-sized | CSARMDSNQPQHF | TGCAGTGCTAGAATGGACAGCAATCAGCCCCAGCATTTT
TRBJ2-7 | TRBV6-2/TRBV6-3 | - | few | CASSRAYEQYF | TGTGCCAGCAGCCGGGCATACGAGCAGTACTTC
TRBJ2-5 | TRBV6-5 | - | many | CASSYMSSGRETQYF | TGTGCCAGCAGTTATATGAGCTCCGGAAGGGAGACCCAGTACTTC
TRBJ2-7 | TRBV27 | TRBD2 | - | CASSLTGLASYEQYF | TGTGCCAGCAGTTTGACGGGACTAGCGTCCTACGAGCAGTACTTC
TRBJ2-7 | TRBV20-1 | - | - | CSARDSKQVGSTYEQYF | TGCAGTGCTAGAGATTCCAAACAGGTCGGCAGTACCTACGAGCAGTACTTC
TRBJ1-1 | TRBV20-1 | - | - | CSAREGTFTEAFF | TGCAGTGCTAGAGAGGGAACTTTCACTGAAGCTTTCTTT
TRBJ2-7 | TRBV3-1 | - | few | CASSQVGDPGEQYF | TGTGCCAGCAGCCAAGTTGGGGACCCCGGCGAGCAGTACTTC
TRBJ2-5 | TRBV6-5 | TRBD1 | - | CASSFRQGWRETQYF | TGTGCCAGCAGTTTCCGACAGGGCTGGAGGGAGACCCAGTACTTC
TRBJ2-1 | TRBV5-1 | - | - | CASSLDPDYNEQFF | TGCGCCAGCAGCTTGGACCCTGACTACAATGAGCAGTTCTTC
TRBJ2-7 | TRBV13 | TRBD1 | many | CASSLSGQGKDEQYF | TGTGCCAGCAGCTTAAGTGGACAGGGAAAGGACGAGCAGTACTTC
TRBJ2-5 | TRBV3-1 | - | medium-sized | CASSHLALGETQYF | TGTGCCAGCAGCCACCTAGCGCTGGGAGAGACCCAGTACTTC
TRBJ2-1 | TRBV20-1 | TRBD1 | few | CSAMGQGALRGNEQFF | TGCAGTGCAATGGGACAGGGGGCGTTGAGGGGAAATGAGCAGTTCTTC
TRBJ1-4 | TRBV5-1 | TRBD1 | many | CASSLGQGEVGEKLFF | TGCGCCAGCAGCTTGGGACAGGGGGAAGTGGGTGAAAAACTGTTTTTT